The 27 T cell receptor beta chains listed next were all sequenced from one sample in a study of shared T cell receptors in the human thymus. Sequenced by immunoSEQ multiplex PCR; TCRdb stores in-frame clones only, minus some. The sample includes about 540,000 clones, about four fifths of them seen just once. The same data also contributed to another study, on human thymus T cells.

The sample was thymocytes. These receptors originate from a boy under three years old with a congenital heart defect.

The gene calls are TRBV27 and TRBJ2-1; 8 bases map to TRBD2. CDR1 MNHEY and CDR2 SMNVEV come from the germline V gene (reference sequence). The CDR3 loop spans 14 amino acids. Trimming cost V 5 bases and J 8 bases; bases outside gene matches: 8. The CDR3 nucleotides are TGTGCCAGCAGTCCCCAGCGGGAGTTTTATGAGCAGTTCTTC. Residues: CASSPQREFYEQFF.

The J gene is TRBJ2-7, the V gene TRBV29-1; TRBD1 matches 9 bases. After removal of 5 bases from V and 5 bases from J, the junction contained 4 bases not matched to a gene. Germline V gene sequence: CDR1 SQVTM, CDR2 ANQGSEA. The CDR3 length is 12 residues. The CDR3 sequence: CSVRDRVDEQYF. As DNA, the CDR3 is TGCAGCGTTAGGGACAGGGTAGACGAGCAGTACTTC.

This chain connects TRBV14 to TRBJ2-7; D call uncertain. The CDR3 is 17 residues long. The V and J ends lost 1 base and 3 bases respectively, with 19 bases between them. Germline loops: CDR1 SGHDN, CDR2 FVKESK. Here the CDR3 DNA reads TGTGCCAGCAGCCAAGGGAGACCCAAAAGAGGCTACTACGAGCAGTACTTC. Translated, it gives CASSQGRPKRGYYEQYF. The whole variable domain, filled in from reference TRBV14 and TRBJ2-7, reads EAGVTQFPSHSVIEKGQTVTLRCDPISGHDNLYWYRRVMGKEIKFLLHFVKESKQDESGMPNNRFLAERTGGTYSTLKVQPAELEDSGVYFCASSQGRPKRGYYEQYFGPGTRLTVT.

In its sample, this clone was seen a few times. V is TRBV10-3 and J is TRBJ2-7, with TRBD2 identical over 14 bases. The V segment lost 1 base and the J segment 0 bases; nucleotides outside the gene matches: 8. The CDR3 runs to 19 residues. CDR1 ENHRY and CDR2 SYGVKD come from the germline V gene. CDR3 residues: CAISEWGLAGDRSSYEQYF. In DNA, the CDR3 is TGTGCCATCAGTGAGTGGGGACTAGCGGGAGATAGGAGCTCCTACGAGCAGTACTTC.

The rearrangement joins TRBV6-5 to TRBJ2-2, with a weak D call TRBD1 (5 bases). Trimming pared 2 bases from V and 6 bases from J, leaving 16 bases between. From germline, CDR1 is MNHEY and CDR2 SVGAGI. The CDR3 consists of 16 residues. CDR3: CASSYREGALAGELFF. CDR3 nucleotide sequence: TGTGCCAGCAGTTACAGGGAAGGGGCTCTCGCCGGGGAGCTGTTTTTT.

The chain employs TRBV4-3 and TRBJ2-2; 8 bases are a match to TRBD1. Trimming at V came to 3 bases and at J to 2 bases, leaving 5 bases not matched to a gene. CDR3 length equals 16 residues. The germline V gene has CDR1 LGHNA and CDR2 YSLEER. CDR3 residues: CASSQRTGPNTGELFF. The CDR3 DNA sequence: TGCGCCAGCAGCCAGAGGACAGGGCCTAACACCGGGGAGCTGTTTTTT.

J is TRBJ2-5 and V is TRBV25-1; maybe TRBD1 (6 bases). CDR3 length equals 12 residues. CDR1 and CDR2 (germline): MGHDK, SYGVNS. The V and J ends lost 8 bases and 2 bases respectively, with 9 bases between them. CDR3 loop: CASRGGQETQYF. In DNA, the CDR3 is TGTGCCAGCCGAGGGGGACAAGAGACCCAGTACTTC.

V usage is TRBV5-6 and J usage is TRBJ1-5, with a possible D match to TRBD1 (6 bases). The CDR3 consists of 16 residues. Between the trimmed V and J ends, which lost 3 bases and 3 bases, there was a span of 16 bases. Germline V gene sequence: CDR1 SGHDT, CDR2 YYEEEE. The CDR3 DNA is TGTGCCAGCAGCTCCACCCGGGGGGCCTCCAATCAGCCCCAGCATTTT. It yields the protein CASSSTRGASNQPQHF.

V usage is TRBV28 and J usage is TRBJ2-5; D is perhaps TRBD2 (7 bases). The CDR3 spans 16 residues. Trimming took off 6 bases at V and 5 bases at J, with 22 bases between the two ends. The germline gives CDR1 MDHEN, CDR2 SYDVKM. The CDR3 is CASRERRGGHRETQYF. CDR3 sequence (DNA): TGTGCCAGCAGGGAACGCCGCGGGGGACACCGGGAGACCCAGTACTTC.

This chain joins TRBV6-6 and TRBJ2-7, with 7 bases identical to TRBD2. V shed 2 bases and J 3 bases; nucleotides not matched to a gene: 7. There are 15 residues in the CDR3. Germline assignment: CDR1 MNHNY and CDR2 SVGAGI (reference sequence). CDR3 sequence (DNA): TGTGCCAGCAGTTACACCTTCTGGGGGGGCTACGAGCAGTACTTC. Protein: CASSYTFWGGYEQYF.

The CDR3 coding sequence is TGTGCCAGCAGCAAAGGGTCCGGGGTGGTGAGGAGGGACTTC. This encodes CASSKGSGVVRRDF. The chain recombines TRBV21-1 with TRBJ2-7; TRBD2, as called in the table, went unchecked against the DNA. TRBV21-1 is noted as a pseudogene. CDR3 length equals 14 residues.

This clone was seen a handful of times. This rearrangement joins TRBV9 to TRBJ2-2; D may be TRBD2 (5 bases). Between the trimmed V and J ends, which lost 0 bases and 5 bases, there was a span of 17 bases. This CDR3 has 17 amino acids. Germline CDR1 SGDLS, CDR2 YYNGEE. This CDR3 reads CASSVERSAPGTGELFF. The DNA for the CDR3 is TGTGCCAGCAGCGTAGAGAGGTCGGCCCCGGGAACCGGGGAGCTGTTTTTT.

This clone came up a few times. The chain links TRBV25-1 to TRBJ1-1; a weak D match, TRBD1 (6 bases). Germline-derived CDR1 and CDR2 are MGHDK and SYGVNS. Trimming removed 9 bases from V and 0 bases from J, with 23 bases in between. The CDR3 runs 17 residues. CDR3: CASRGDMAWTVNTEAFF. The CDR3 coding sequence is TGTGCCAGTCGGGGGGATATGGCCTGGACAGTGAACACTGAAGCTTTCTTT.

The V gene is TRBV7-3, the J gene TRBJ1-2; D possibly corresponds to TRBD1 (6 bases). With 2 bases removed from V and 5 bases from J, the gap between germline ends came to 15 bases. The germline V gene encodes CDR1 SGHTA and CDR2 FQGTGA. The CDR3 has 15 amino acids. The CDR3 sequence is CASSLATGSPYGYTF. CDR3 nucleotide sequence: TGTGCCAGCAGCTTAGCGACAGGATCCCCATATGGCTACACCTTC.

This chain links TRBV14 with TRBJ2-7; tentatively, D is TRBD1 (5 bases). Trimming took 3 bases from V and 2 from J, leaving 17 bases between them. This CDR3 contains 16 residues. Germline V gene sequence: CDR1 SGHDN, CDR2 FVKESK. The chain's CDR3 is CASSQGLLGAPYEQYF. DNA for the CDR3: TGTGCCAGCAGCCAGGGCCTACTTGGGGCCCCCTACGAGCAGTACTTC.

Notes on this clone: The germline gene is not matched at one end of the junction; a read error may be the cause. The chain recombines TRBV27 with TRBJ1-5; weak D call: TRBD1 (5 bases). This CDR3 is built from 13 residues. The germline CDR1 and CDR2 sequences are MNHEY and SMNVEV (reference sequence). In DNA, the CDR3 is TGTGCCAGCAGTTTAGGGGTACCGGGACTCCTCTATTTT. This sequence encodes CASSLGVPGLLYF.

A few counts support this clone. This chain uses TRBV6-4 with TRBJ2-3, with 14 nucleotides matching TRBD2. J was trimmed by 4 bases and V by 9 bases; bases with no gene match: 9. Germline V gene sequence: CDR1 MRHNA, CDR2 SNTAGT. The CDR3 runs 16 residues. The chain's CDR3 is CARSGTSGRRSDTQYF. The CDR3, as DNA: TGTGCCAGATCCGGGACTAGCGGGAGAAGGTCAGATACGCAGTATTTT.

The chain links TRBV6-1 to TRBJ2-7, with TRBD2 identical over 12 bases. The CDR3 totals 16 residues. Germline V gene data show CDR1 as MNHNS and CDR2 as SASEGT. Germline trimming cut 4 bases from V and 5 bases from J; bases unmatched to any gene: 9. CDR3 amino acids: CASSGSTSGSAHEQYF. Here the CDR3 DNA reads TGTGCCAGCAGTGGATCGACTAGCGGGAGCGCACACGAGCAGTACTTC.

CDR3: CASSSLVGGPSSYEQYF. In DNA form, the CDR3 reads TGTGCCAGCAGCTCCCTCGTCGGCGGGCCGAGCTCCTACGAGCAGTACTTC. The chain is built from TRBV7-8 and TRBJ2-7; perhaps TRBD2 as D (5 bases). Germline-derived CDR1 and CDR2 are SGHVS and FQNEAQ. Trimming removed 4 bases from V and 0 bases from J, with 19 bases in between. This CDR3 spans 17 amino acids.

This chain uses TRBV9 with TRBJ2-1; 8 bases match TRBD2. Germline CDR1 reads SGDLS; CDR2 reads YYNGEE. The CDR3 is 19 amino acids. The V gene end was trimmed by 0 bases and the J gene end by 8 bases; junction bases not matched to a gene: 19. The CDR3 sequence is CASSVAIGTRAAQEDEQFF. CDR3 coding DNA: TGTGCCAGCAGCGTAGCTATTGGGACTAGGGCCGCGCAAGAGGATGAGCAGTTCTTC. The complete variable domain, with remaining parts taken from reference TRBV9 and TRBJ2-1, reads DSGVTQTPKHLITATGQRVTLRCSPRSGDLSVYWYQQSLDQGLQFLIQYYNGEERAKGNILERFSAQQFPDLHSELNLSSLELGDSALYFCASSVAIGTRAAQEDEQFFGPGTRLTVL.

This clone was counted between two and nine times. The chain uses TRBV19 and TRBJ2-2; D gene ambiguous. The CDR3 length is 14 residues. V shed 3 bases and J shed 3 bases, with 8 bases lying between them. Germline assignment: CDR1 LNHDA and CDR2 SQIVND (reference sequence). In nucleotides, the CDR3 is TGTGCCAGTAGTATTTCCTACCACACCGGGGAGCTGTTTTTT. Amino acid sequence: CASSISYHTGELFF. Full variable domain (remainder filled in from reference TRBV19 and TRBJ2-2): DGGITQSPKYLFRKEGQNVTLSCEQNLNHDAMYWYRQDPGQGLRLIYYSQIVNDFQKGDIAEGYSVSREKKESFPLTVTSAQKNPTAFYLCASSISYHTGELFFGEGSRLTVL.

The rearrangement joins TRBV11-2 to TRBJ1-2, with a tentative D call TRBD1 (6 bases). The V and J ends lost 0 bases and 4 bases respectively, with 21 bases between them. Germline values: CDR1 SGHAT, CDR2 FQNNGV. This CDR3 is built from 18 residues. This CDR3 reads CASSLDGFITGPLYGYTF. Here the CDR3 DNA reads TGTGCCAGCAGCTTAGATGGGTTTATTACAGGGCCTCTCTATGGCTACACCTTC.

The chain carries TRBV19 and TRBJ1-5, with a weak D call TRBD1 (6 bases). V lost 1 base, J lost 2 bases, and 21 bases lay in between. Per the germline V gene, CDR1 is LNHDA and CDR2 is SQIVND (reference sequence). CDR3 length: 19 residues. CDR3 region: CASSIGARQAEVGNQPQHF. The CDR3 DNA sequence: TGTGCCAGTAGTATAGGGGCCCGACAGGCGGAGGTGGGCAATCAGCCCCAGCATTTT.

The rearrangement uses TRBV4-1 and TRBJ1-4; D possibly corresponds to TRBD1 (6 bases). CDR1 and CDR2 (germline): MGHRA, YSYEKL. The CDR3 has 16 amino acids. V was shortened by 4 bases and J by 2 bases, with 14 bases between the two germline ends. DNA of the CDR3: TGCGCCAGCAGCCGCAGAGGGGGGGCGACTAATGAAAAACTGTTTTTT. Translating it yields CASSRRGGATNEKLFF.

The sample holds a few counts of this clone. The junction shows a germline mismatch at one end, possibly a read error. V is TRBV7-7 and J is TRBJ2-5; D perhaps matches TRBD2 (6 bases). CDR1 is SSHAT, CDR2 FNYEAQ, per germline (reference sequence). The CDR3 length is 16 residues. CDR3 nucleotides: TGTGCTAGCAGCCTTTGGACAACACGGGGGCAAGAGACCCAGTACTTC. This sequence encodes CASSLWTTRGQETQYF.

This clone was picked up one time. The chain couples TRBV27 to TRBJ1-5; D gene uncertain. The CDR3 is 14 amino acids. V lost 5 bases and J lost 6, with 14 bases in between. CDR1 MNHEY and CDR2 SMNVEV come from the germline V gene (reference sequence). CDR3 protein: CASSHAGSGQPQHF. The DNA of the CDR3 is TGTGCCAGCAGTCATGCCGGGTCTGGTCAGCCCCAGCATTTT.

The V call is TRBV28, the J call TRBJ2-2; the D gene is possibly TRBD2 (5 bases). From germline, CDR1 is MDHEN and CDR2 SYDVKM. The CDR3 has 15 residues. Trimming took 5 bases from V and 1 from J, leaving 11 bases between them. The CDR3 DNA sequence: TGTGCCAGCAGTCGTAAAGCGGAGAACACCGGGGAGCTGTTTTTT. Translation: CASSRKAENTGELFF. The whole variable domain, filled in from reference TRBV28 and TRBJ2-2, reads DVKVTQSSRYLVKRTGEKVFLECVQDMDHENMFWYRQDPGLGLRLIYFSYDVKMKEKGDIPEGYSVSREKKERFSLILESASTNQTSMYLCASSRKAENTGELFFGEGSRLTVL.